This T cell receptor (beta chain) emerged from a study of blood T cell repertoires in COVID-19. The V gene end was trimmed by 4 bases and the J gene end by 4 bases; junction bases not matched to a gene: 2. The CDR3 runs 14 residues. The germline CDR1 and CDR2 sequences are SGHRS and YFSETQ. The table came from immunoSEQ multiplex PCR; TCRdb's copy has only in-frame clones and leaves some out. The sample lists around 360,000 clones; about 90% were seen once. The sequenced material came from PBMCs or T cells enriched from blood (not recorded which). This receptor was identified in a man in his forties in a cohort exposed to, infected with or recovered from COVID-19 (not recorded which). V usage is TRBV5-1 and J usage is TRBJ2-2, with 9 bases aligning to TRBD1. The CDR3 nucleotides read TGCGCCAGCAGCGAGGGACAGGGCACCGGGGAGCTGTTTTTT. Residues: CASSEGQGTGELFF.